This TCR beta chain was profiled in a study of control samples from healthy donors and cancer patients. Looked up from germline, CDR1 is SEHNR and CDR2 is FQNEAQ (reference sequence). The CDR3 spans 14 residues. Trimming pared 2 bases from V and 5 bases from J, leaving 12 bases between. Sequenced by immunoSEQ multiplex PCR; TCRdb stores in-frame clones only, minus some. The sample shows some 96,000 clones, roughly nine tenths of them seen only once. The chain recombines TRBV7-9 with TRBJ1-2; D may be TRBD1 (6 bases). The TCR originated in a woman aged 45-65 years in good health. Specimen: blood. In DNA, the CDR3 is TGTGCCAGCAGCTTACAGGGGTCCGGGTATGGCTACACCTTC. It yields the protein CASSLQGSGYGYTF. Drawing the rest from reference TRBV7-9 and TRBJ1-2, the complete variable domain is DTGVSQNPRHKITKRGQNVTFRCDPISEHNRLYWYRQTLGQGPEFLTYFQNEAQLEKSRLLSDRFSAERPKGSFSTLEIQRTEQGDSAMYLCASSLQGSGYGYTFGSGTRLTVV.